The 9 T cell receptor beta chains below come from one sample, sequenced in a study of vaccination and CD4 T cells after COVID-19. These receptors' antigens are unknown. The Oncomine TCR Beta short-read assay sequenced DNA from cultured CD4+ T cells. TCRdb ran MiXCR on the PCR reads and lists one entry per CDR3 protein. The table has about 14,000 distinct CDR3 sequences, about three fifths seen once. Treatment here: roughly ten-day PBMC culture with coronavirus spike peptide pools or control peptides (ViraFEST assay). Sequenced input: CD4+ T cells from blood, cultured in vitro. These receptors were taken from a human donor who had recovered from COVID-19.

This sequence joins TRBV7-6 and TRBJ2-7; 9 bases line up with TRBD1. Germline CDR1 is SGHVS and CDR2 is FNYEAQ. CDR3 length equals 15 residues. V shed 5 bases and J 2 bases; nucleotides not matched to a gene: 7. The CDR3 loop reads CASSPGTGHTYEQYF. The CDR3 DNA reads TGTGCCAGCAGCCCCGGGACAGGGCATACCTACGAGCAGTACTTC.

The J gene is TRBJ1-4, the V gene TRBV6-1; no firm D call. Germline V gives CDR1 MNHNS, CDR2 SASEGT. V shed 8 bases and J shed 7 bases, with 14 bases lying between them. The CDR3 has 13 residues. The chain's CDR3 is CASSRVWGEKLFF. The CDR3 region has the DNA TGTGCCAGCTCCCGGGTTTGGGGTGAAAAACTGTTTTTT.

The chain's CDR3 is CASSWDREYGYTF. The CDR3 DNA sequence: TGTGCCAGCAGCTGGGACAGGGAATATGGCTACACCTTC. The V gene is TRBV5-4, the J gene TRBJ1-2, with 9 bases lining up with TRBD1. The J segment lost 5 bases and the V segment lost 3 bases, leaving 2 bases of the junction unmatched. CDR3 length equals 13 residues. Germline CDR1 reads SGHNT; CDR2 reads YYREEE (reference sequence).

J is TRBJ2-7 and V is TRBV5-8, with unresolved D. The germline V and J ends were trimmed by 6 bases and 7 bases, with 11 bases remaining between them. CDR1 is SGHTS, CDR2 YDEGEE, per germline. The CDR3 has 11 residues. The CDR3 DNA is TGTGCCAGCAACCCTCTTGGGGAGCAGTACTTC. Protein: CASNPLGEQYF.

V and J are TRBV28 and TRBJ2-2; 9 bases fit TRBD1. Unmatched junction bases numbered 8, after V lost 2 bases and J lost 4 bases. This CDR3 has 17 amino acids. Per germline, CDR1 MDHEN and CDR2 SYDVKM. The CDR3 here is CASSLIWGQGSTGELFF. In DNA form, the CDR3 reads TGTGCCAGCAGTTTAATCTGGGGACAGGGCTCCACCGGGGAGCTGTTTTTT.

The chain is built from TRBV7-9 and TRBJ1-4; 7 bases map to TRBD1. V lost 5 bases to trimming and J lost 7 bases; unmatched junction nucleotides: 10. The CDR3 is 15 amino acids. The germline gives CDR1 SEHNR, CDR2 FQNEAQ (reference sequence). The CDR3 DNA follows: TGTGCCAGCAGCGGAACAGGGGAACGCGGTGAAAAACTGTTTTTT. It translates to CASSGTGERGEKLFF. The whole variable domain, filled in from reference TRBV7-9 and TRBJ1-4, reads DTGVSQNPRHKITKRGQNVTFRCDPISEHNRLYWYRQTLGQGPEFLTYFQNEAQLEKSRLLSDRFSAERPKGSFSTLEIQRTEQGDSAMYLCASSGTGERGEKLFFGSGTQLSVL.

The J gene is TRBJ2-2, the V gene TRBV19, with D perhaps matching TRBD1 (6 bases). CDR3 length: 14 amino acids. Between the trimmed V and J ends, which lost 3 bases and 2 bases, there was a span of 7 bases. In germline, CDR1 is LNHDA, CDR2 SQIVND (reference sequence). CDR3 sequence (DNA): TGTGCCAGTAGTATCGGGACAAACACCGGGGAGCTGTTTTTT. This translates into CASSIGTNTGELFF. Looking up the rest from reference TRBV19 and TRBJ2-2 gives the full variable domain: DGGITQSPKYLFRKEGQNVTLSCEQNLNHDAMYWYRQDPGQGLRLIYYSQIVNDFQKGDIAEGYSVSREKKESFPLTVTSAQKNPTAFYLCASSIGTNTGELFFGEGSRLTVL.

This clonotype is medium-sized within its sample. This chain joins TRBV29-1 and TRBJ2-7; TRBD2 aligns across 11 bases. V lost 7 bases to trimming and J lost 3 bases; unmatched junction nucleotides: 2. The CDR3 sequence is 12 residues long. Germline V gene data show CDR1 as SQVTM and CDR2 as ANQGSEA. The CDR3 bases are TGCAGCGGCGGACTAGCGGGCTACGAGCAGTACTTC. Its protein product is CSGGLAGYEQYF.

This clonotype occurred a few times. V and J are TRBV30 and TRBJ1-5; TRBD1 agrees at 9 bases. The CDR3 contains 14 residues. CDR1 and CDR2 from the germline V gene are GTSNPN and SVGIG (reference sequence). The junction had 4 bases not matched to a gene; V was cut back by 3 bases and J by 4 bases. The CDR3 region has the DNA TGTGCCTGGAGGATGACAGGGGGAAATCAGCCCCAGCATTTT. Translated, it gives CAWRMTGGNQPQHF.